Below, 2 T cell receptor beta chains from the same sample are listed, as sequenced in a study of Graves' ophthalmopathy and Graves' hyperthyroidism. The authors amplified TCR beta CDR3 regions, and they did so from RNA transcripts for repertoire sequencing. The library came from an HTBI-primed first-round RT-PCR and a second-round multiplex PCR. TCRdb reprocessed the multiplex PCR reads with MiXCR, giving one entry per CDR3 protein. The table includes some 350,000 distinct CDR3 sequences, 17% detected once. Specimen: peripheral blood. The receptors were gathered from an adult woman with stable Graves' hyperthyroidism.

This clonotype was seen many times. CDR3 loop: CASTPSAAQETQYF. The CDR3 bases are TGTGCCAGCACCCCCAGCGCGGCCCAAGAGACCCAGTACTTC. The genes are TRBV12-3 or TRBV12-4 and TRBJ2-5, with D unresolved. Between the trimmed V and J ends, which lost 7 bases and 1 base, there was a span of 13 bases. The CDR3 runs to 14 residues.

This clonotype was observed many times. The chain employs TRBV11-2 and TRBJ2-7, with D tentatively TRBD1 (6 bases). V shed 6 bases and J shed 0 bases, with 9 bases lying between them. From germline, CDR1 is SGHAT and CDR2 FQNNGV. The CDR3 sequence is 13 residues long. This CDR3 reads CASRIQGSYEQYF. In nucleotides, the CDR3 is TGTGCCAGCAGGATACAGGGCTCCTACGAGCAGTACTTC. Combining the CDR3 with reference TRBV11-2 and TRBJ2-7 gives the whole variable domain EAGVAQSPRYKIIEKRQSVAFWCNPISGHATLYWYQQILGQGPKLLIQFQNNGVVDDSQLPKDRFSAERLKGVDSTLKIQPAKLEDSAVYLCASRIQGSYEQYFGPGTRLTVT.